This T cell receptor beta chain is from a study of T cell responses to AZD1222 COVID-19 vaccine. Germline-derived CDR1 and CDR2 are MNHEY and SVGAGI. The V and J ends lost 0 bases and 8 bases respectively, with 13 bases between them. CDR3 length equals 14 residues. This table comes from immunoSEQ multiplex PCR, and its TCRdb copy is limited to in-frame clones, with some not included. Of 90,000 to 150,000 clones in the sample, 70% to 90% were seen once. The chain links TRBV6-5 to TRBJ1-2; D gene unclear. Specimen: peripheral blood, collected on day 0 of AZD1222 vaccination. This sequence originates from an adult in good health. The CDR3 DNA reads TGTGCCAGCAGTTACTCCGGCGGAGGTCGGGGCTACACCTTC. Residues: CASSYSGGGRGYTF.